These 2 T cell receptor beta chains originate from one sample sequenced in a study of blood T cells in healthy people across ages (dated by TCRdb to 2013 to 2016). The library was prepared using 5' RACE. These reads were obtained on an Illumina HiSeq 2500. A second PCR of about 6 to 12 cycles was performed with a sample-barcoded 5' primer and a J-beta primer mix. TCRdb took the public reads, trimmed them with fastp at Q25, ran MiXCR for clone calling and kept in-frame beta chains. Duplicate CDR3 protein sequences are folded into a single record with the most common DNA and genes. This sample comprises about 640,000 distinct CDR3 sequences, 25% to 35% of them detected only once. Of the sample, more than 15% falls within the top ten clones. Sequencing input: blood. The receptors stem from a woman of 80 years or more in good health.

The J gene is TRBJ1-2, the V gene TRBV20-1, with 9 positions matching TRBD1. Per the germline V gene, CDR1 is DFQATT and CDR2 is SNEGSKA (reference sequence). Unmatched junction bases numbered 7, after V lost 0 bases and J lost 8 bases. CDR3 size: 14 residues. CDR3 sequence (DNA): TGCAGTGCTAGAGATCAGGGACAGGGACGGGGCTACACCTTC. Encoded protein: CSARDQGQGRGYTF.

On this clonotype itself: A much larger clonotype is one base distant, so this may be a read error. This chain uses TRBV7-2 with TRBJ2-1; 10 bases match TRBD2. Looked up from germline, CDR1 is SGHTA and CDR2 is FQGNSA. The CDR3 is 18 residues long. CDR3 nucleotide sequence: TGTGCCAGCAGCTTACCTAAAAAGCGGGGGGGCCGATACAATGTGCAGTTCTTC. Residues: CASSLPKKRGGRYNVQFF.